This T cell receptor beta chain was captured by sequencing in a study of cytomegalovirus exposure and HLA in healthy donors. Study findings and constraints: For TCR beta chains, V- and J-gene trimming was later linked to a missense DCLRE1C variant. Cytomegalovirus association was assigned to about 150 TCR beta chains.

In regard to this clone: The antigen remains unidentified.

Germline V gene data show CDR1 as SGHRS and CDR2 as YFSETQ. The trim removed 4 bases at V and 2 bases at J, leaving 10 bases unmatched. The CDR3 extends over 16 amino acids. The PCR had 60 Vbeta and 13 Jbeta primers. TCRdb's table, derived via immunoSEQ multiplex PCR, lists solely in-frame clones and lacks some. There are roughly 80,000 clones in the sample; roughly 73% occur only once, and roughly 15% lies in the top ten. The sequence derives from a middle-aged woman in good health and CMV-seropositive. The chain has TRBV5-1 and TRBJ2-3; 7 bases map to TRBD1. The specimen sequenced was PBMCs. The CDR3 loop is CASSQGQLQVTDTQYF. CDR3 coding DNA: TGCGCCAGCAGCCAGGGACAGTTGCAAGTCACAGATACGCAGTATTTT.